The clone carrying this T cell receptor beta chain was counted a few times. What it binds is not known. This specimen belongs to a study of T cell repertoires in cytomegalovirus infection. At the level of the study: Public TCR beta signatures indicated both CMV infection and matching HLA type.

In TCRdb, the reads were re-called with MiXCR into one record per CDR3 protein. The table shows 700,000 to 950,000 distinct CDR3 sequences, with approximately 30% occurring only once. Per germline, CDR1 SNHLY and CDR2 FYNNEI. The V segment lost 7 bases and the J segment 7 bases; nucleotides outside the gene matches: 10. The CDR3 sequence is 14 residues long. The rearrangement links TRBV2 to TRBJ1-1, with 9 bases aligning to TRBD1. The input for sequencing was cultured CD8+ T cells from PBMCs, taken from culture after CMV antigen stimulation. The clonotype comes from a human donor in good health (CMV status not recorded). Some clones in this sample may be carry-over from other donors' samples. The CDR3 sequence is CASIKGQGPSEAFF. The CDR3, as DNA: TGTGCCAGCATCAAGGGACAGGGACCGAGTGAAGCTTTCTTT.